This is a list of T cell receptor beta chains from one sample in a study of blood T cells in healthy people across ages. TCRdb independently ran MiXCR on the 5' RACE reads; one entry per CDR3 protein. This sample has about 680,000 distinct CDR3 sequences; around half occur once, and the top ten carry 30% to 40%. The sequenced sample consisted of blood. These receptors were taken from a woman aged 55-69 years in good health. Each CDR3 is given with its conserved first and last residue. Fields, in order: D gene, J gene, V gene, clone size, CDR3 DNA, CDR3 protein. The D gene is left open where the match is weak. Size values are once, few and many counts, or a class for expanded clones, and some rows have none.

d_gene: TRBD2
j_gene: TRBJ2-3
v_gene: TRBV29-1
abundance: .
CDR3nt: TGCAGCGTTGGGACTAGCGGGAGGGCCCTCGCAGATACGCAGTATTTT
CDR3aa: CSVGTSGRALADTQYF

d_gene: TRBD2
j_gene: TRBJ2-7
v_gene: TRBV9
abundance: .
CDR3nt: TGTGCCAGCAGCTCCCCCGAGGTTAGCGGGAGGGGCGAGCAGTACTTC
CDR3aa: CASSSPEVSGRGEQYF

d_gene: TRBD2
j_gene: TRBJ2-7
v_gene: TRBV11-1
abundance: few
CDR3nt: TGTGCCAGCAGGAGACTAGCGAGTGTATCCTACGAGCAGTACTTC
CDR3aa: CASRRLASVSYEQYF

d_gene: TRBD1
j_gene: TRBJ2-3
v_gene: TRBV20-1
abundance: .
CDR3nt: TGCAGTGCTAGATATGACAGGGCCTTCACAGATACGCAGTATTTT
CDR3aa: CSARYDRAFTDTQYF

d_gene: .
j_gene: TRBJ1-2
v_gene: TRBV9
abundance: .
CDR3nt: TGTGCCAGCAGCCCGCGACAGGCGTCTGGCTATGGCTACACCTTC
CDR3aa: CASSPRQASGYGYTF

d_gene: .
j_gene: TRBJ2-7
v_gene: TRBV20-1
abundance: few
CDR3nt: TGCAGTGCAGCCCTAACAGTTCCCTACGAGCAGTACTTC
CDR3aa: CSAALTVPYEQYF

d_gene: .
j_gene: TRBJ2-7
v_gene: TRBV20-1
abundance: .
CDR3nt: TGCAGTGCTACGACTCATGGGGCAGGGTCGGGCGAGCAGTACTTC
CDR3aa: CSATTHGAGSGEQYF

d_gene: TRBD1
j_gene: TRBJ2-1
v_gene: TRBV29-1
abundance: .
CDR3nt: TGCAGCGTTGACGGACAGGGGAAGAACAATGAGCAGTTCTTC
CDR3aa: CSVDGQGKNNEQFF

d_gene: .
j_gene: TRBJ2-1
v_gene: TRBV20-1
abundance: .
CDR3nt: TGCAGTGCAAGGCCGGGACAGCAGTTCTTC
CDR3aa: CSARPGQQFF

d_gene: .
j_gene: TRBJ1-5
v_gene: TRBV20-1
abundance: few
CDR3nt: TGCAGTGCTAGTGTGGGTAGCAATCAGCCCCAGCATTTT
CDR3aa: CSASVGSNQPQHF

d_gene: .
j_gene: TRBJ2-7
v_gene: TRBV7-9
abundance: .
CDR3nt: TGTGCCAGCAGCCCCCGCCGGGGGACACCGAAAAAAACCTCCTACAATGAGCAGTACTTC
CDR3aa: CASSPRRGTPKKTSYNEQYF

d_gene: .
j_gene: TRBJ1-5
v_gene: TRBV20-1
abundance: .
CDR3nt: TGCAGTGCTAGAGAAGGTCTTCAGCCCCAGCATTTT
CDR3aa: CSAREGLQPQHF

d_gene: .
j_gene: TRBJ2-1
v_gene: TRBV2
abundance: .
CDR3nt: TGTGCCAGCAGTGTAACCGGGGTTGAGCAGTTCTTC
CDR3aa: CASSVTGVEQFF

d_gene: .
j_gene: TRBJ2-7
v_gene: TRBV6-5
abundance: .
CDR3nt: TGTGCCAGCAGTTACGGAATAGGATACAGGGACTACGAGCAGTACTTC
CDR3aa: CASSYGIGYRDYEQYF

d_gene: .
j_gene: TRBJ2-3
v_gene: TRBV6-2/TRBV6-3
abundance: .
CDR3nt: TGTGCCAGCAGTTTATCCAAATCCCCCGCAGATACGCAGTATTTT
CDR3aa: CASSLSKSPADTQYF

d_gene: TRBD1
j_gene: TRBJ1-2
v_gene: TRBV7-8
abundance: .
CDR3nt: TGTGCCAGCAGCCACGGGGACAGGGCCCCCCAAGCCTACACCTTC
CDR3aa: CASSHGDRAPQAYTF

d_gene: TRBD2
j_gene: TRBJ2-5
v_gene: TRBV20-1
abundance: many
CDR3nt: TGCAGTGCTCCCCCCGGGACTATCCAAGAGACCCAGTACTTC
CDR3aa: CSAPPGTIQETQYF

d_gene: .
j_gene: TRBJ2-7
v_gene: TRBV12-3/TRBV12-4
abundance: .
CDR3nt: TGTGCCAGCAGTTTGAGGGAAGTCGGTGGTGAGCAGTACTTC
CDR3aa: CASSLREVGGEQYF

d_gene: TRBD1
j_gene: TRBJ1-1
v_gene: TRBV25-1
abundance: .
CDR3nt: TGTGCCAGCAGTGGTTACAGGGGGACGTACACTGAAGCTTTCTTT
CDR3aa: CASSGYRGTYTEAFF

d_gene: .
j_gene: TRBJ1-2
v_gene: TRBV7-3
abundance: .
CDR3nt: TGTGCCAGCAGCTTAAGCTCGGGAACCATCCGCGTCTATGGCTACACCTTC
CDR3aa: CASSLSSGTIRVYGYTF

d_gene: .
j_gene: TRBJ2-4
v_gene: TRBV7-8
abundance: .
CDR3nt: TGTGCCAGCAGCTTAGGACGGGGCGGATCGACTCTTAACATTCAGTACTTC
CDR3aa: CASSLGRGGSTLNIQYF